This T cell receptor beta chain is drawn from a study of blood T cells in healthy people across ages. Whole-study results and caveats: A greater number of naive CD4+ cells and higher diversity distinguished long-lived donors from aged donors.

Remarks on this clonotype: The antigen is undetermined.

Germline values: CDR1 SQVTM, CDR2 ANQGSEA. J gave up 8 bases and V 4 bases, and 8 bases lay outside the gene matches. The CDR3 is made up of 14 amino acids. Healthy individuals of Caucasian origin from Russia, aged about 6 to 95, served as donors. Extractions gave at least 6 micrograms of total RNA per sample. Then a second PCR, running about 6 to 11 cycles, was carried out with a sample-barcoded 5' primer and a J-beta primer mix. MiXCR, applied by TCRdb to the 5' RACE reads, yields one record per CDR3 protein. Of about 680,000 distinct CDR3 sequences in the sample, approximately 50% are singletons; the top ten hold roughly 31%.

V usage is TRBV29-1 and J usage is TRBJ2-1; 10 bases fit TRBD2. The sample taken for sequencing was blood. The clonotype comes from a woman aged 60 to 75 in good health. For the CDR3, the DNA is TGCAGCGTTGGGGGGAGGCTAGCGGGGGATGAGCAGTTCTTC. This translates into CSVGGRLAGDEQFF.